These 16 T cell receptor beta chains share one sample of origin, sequenced in a study of blood T cell repertoires in COVID-19. Sequencing used immunoSEQ multiplex PCR; TCRdb keeps in-frame clones, though not all of them. Found here are 200,000 to 250,000 clones, approximately 80% of them singletons; the top ten hold roughly 2%. Sample: peripheral blood. Every receptor here comes from a man aged 25-45 years who had recovered from COVID-19.

CDR3 in DNA: TGTGCCAGCAGCCACGGGATGAACACAGATACGCAGTATTTT. Protein sequence: CASSHGMNTDTQYF. V usage is TRBV7-2 and J usage is TRBJ2-3, with D possibly matching TRBD2 (5 bases). CDR1 and CDR2 from the germline V gene are SGHTA and FQGNSA. V lost 5 bases and J 2 bases, leaving 11 bases between the germline ends. The CDR3 has 14 residues.

This clone was found a few times. The V and J genes are TRBV6-7 and TRBJ1-3; a possible D gene is TRBD1 (6 bases). TRBV6-7 is an ORF for which the function is uncertain. This CDR3 contains 15 residues. The ends were cut back, 2 bases at V and 0 bases at J, with 8 bases in the middle. CDR3 residues: CASSYRGNSGNTIYF. The CDR3 nucleotides read TGTGCCAGCAGTTACAGGGGGAACTCTGGAAACACCATATATTTT.

This chain links TRBV6-5 with TRBJ1-2, with D possibly TRBD1 on 5 matching bases. Looked up from germline, CDR1 is MNHEY and CDR2 is SVGAGI. V lost 4 bases to trimming and J lost 0 bases, with 9 bases between them. CDR3 length: 14 residues. The CDR3: CASSSGGANYGYTF. CDR3 DNA: TGTGCCAGCAGTTCGGGGGGGGCTAACTATGGCTACACCTTC.

CDR3 sequence reads: CASSPRGSNTGELFF. Written as DNA, the CDR3 is TGCGCCAGCAGCCCACGGGGATCGAACACCGGGGAGCTGTTTTTT. The chain has TRBV5-1 and TRBJ2-2; a weak D match, TRBD2 (5 bases). Trimming stripped 4 bases from V and 0 bases from J, with 10 bases between. The length of the CDR3 is 15 residues. In germline, CDR1 is SGHRS, CDR2 YFSETQ.

The rearrangement joins TRBV19 to TRBJ2-7, with a tentative D call TRBD1 (6 bases). Germline assignment: CDR1 LNHDA and CDR2 SQIVND (reference sequence). V dropped 0 bases and J dropped 5 bases, with 8 bases sitting between them. The CDR3 runs 13 residues. The CDR3 DNA is TGTGCCAGTAGTATAGATCAGGGGCACGAGCAGTACGTC. Translated: CASSIDQGHEQYV.

The chain uses TRBV10-3 and TRBJ1-1, with D unresolved. Germline CDR1 reads ENHRY; CDR2 reads SYGVKD. The V end lost 3 bases, the J end lost 1 base, and 6 bases lay between the germline ends. The CDR3 is 13 amino acids. CDR3 sequence: CAISEEGNTEAFF. CDR3 nucleotide sequence: TGTGCCATCAGTGAAGAGGGGAACACTGAAGCTTTCTTT.

The CDR3 bases are TGTGCCAGCTCGCGGGGGACCAAGACCTCCTACGAGCAGTACGTC. Its translation is CASSRGTKTSYEQYV. The J gene is TRBJ2-7, the V gene TRBV6-5, with 7 nucleotides matching TRBD2. Germline loops: CDR1 MNHEY, CDR2 SVGAGI. CDR3 length equals 15 residues. J lost 0 bases, V lost 8 bases, and 10 bases had no gene match.

This chain uses TRBV2 with TRBJ2-3, with D perhaps matching TRBD2 (7 bases). The CDR3 is 13 residues long. V was trimmed by 10 bases and J by 5 bases, leaving 16 bases between them. Germline lookup yields CDR1 SNHLY and CDR2 FYNNEI. The CDR3 loop is CAISGGRRDTQYF. The DNA for the CDR3 is TGTGCCATTTCCGGGGGGCGGCGAGATACGCAGTATTTT.

The chain is built from TRBV11-2 and TRBJ1-1; 7 positions match TRBD1. Germline CDR1 is SGHAT and CDR2 is FQNNGV. The CDR3 extends over 15 amino acids. V shed 2 bases and J 3 bases; nucleotides not matched to a gene: 6. CDR3 sequence: CASSLRQGGDTEAFF. DNA for the CDR3: TGTGCCAGCAGCTTACGACAGGGTGGGGACACTGAAGCTTTCTTT.

The genes are TRBV27 and TRBJ2-1; 7 positions agree with TRBD1. J lost 3 bases, V lost 8 bases, and 13 bases had no gene match. CDR3 length equals 16 residues. Germline V gene sequence: CDR1 MNHEY, CDR2 SMNVEV (reference sequence). The CDR3 region is CASSLTGTANYNEQFF. CDR3 in DNA: TGTGCCAGCTCACTTACAGGGACAGCGAACTACAATGAGCAGTTCTTC.

The rearrangement joins TRBV5-1 to TRBJ2-2; no clear D. Trimming cost V 3 bases and J 4 bases, with 13 bases left between them. This CDR3 region has 15 residues. Germline assignment: CDR1 SGHRS and CDR2 YFSETQ. Here the CDR3 DNA reads TGCGCCAGCAGCTACCAGGCAAACCCCACCGGGGAGCTGTTTTTT. Protein: CASSYQANPTGELFF.

The chain employs TRBV6-1 and TRBJ2-3, with 10 bases aligning to TRBD2. CDR1 and CDR2 (germline): MNHNS, SASEGT. V shed 4 bases and J 2 bases; nucleotides not matched to a gene: 6. The CDR3 sequence is 16 residues long. The CDR3 reads CASSGDSGGPTDTQYF. The CDR3 DNA sequence: TGTGCCAGCAGTGGCGATAGCGGGGGGCCCACAGATACGCAGTATTTT.

This clone is medium-sized (0.01 to 0.1%). The chain is built from TRBV19 and TRBJ1-2, with TRBD1 identical over 7 bases. This CDR3 spans 12 amino acids. With 9 bases clipped from V and 4 bases from J, the junction kept 5 bases outside the gene matches. The germline CDR1 and CDR2 sequences are LNHDA and SQIVND (reference sequence). The CDR3 protein is CASGQVGYGYTF. The DNA of the CDR3 is TGTGCCAGCGGACAGGTGGGCTATGGCTACACCTTC.

This clone came up a few times. The chain employs TRBV6-5 and TRBJ1-2; 9 positions match TRBD1. CDR1 and CDR2 (germline): MNHEY, SVGAGI. CDR3 size: 15 residues. With V trimmed by 6 bases and J by 5 bases, 10 bases remained unmatched. The CDR3 loop reads CASRHPVGQGYGYTF. Written as DNA, the CDR3 is TGTGCCAGCAGGCACCCCGTTGGACAGGGGTATGGCTACACCTTC.

This chain uses TRBV11-2 with TRBJ2-2; 8 positions agree with TRBD2. CDR1 SGHAT and CDR2 FQNNGV come from the germline V gene. J gave up 2 bases and V 2 bases, and 4 bases lay outside the gene matches. The CDR3 is 16 residues long. CDR3 in amino acids: CASSLPLAVNTGELFF. CDR3 DNA: TGTGCCAGCAGCTTACCACTAGCGGTAAACACCGGGGAGCTGTTTTTT.

This clone appeared once. The chain joins TRBV28 to TRBJ1-1; TRBD1 is a possible D gene (6 bases). Trimming pared 6 bases from V and 1 base from J, leaving 12 bases between. Germline V gene sequence: CDR1 MDHEN, CDR2 SYDVKM. The CDR3 length is 14 residues. The CDR3 DNA reads TGTGCCAGCAGGCTAGGACAGAGGAACACTGAAGCTTTCTTT. This codes for CASRLGQRNTEAFF.